Sequencing of this T cell receptor beta chain was carried out in a study of CD8 T cells in ankylosing spondylitis. As to this clonotype: As yet, its antigen is unknown.

As the method for making TCR beta libraries, quantitative 5'-RACE with molecular barcodes was used. TCRdb processed the 5' RACE reads anew with MiXCR; each CDR3 protein has one entry. The table shows fewer than 500,000 distinct CDR3 sequences, with about 22% occurring only once. Study-wide findings and caveats: Seemingly distinctive of ankylosing spondylitis blood was a TCR beta motif formed by eight highly homologous variants. In reactive arthritis synovial fluid and blood, some motif variants had been reported before. From matched ankylosing spondylitis synovial fluid, disease-linked clones were reportedly recovered at significantly enriched levels.

This receptor was identified in a male donor with ankylosing spondylitis. Source material: blood, either unsorted or a sorted T cell fraction (not recorded which).

The CDR3 DNA reads TGTGCCAGCCCCCGGAGTGACCTCCTCGAGCAGTACTTC. Its translation: CASPRSDLLEQYF. V and J are TRBV5-8 and TRBJ2-7; no clear D. CDR1 and CDR2 (germline): SGHTS, YDEGEE. V lost 7 bases to trimming and J lost 6 bases, with 17 bases between them. The CDR3 runs to 13 residues.